The 9 T cell receptor beta chains below were found in one sample sequenced in a study of T cell responses to AZD1222 COVID-19 vaccine (dated by TCRdb to the early 2020s). What the time point label conveys for this sample: about 28 days (+/-7) after the second vaccine dose. The library was prepared using the immunoSEQ multiplex PCR assay. In TCRdb, the immuneACCESS table is reduced to in-frame sequences with V and J assigned. These tables do not hold every clone; where another copy was compared, an unresolved V gene accounts for under half, and the others remain unexplained. The sample contains 80,000 to 100,000 clones, around 89% of them found a single time. More than 2% of the sample is in the top ten clones. The sample in question was peripheral blood, obtained 28 days after the second AZD1222 dose. These receptors came from an adult who received the AZD1222 COVID-19 vaccine.

The chain joins TRBV5-8 to TRBJ2-1; TRBD2 matches 7 bases. Germline loops: CDR1 SGHTS, CDR2 YDEGEE. The CDR3 sequence is 14 residues long. V shed 0 bases and J 12 bases; nucleotides not matched to a gene: 9. CDR3 sequence (DNA): TGTGCCAGCAGCTTGGCCTTCGGGAGGAGGGGGCAGTTCTTC. This gives the protein CASSLAFGRRGQFF.

This sequence joins TRBV5-1 and TRBJ1-3, with 8 nucleotides matching TRBD1. The germline V gene encodes CDR1 SGHRS and CDR2 YFSETQ. Trimming took 4 bases from V and 8 from J; bases not matched to a gene: 8. The CDR3 covers 14 residues. CDR3 in amino acids: CASSTGQGGDTIYF. The CDR3 DNA is TGCGCCAGCAGCACCGGACAGGGTGGTGACACCATATATTTT.

CDR3 amino acids: CASGRTGYEQYF. CDR3 DNA sequence: TGTGCCAGCGGCCGGACAGGCTACGAGCAGTACTTC. The rearrangement joins TRBV11-2 to TRBJ2-7; 7 bases map to TRBD1. V lost 8 bases and J lost 3; bases outside the gene matches: 4. The germline V gene encodes CDR1 SGHAT and CDR2 FQNNGV. The CDR3 totals 12 residues.

CDR3 loop: CASSLRAYWVSDEKLFF. The CDR3 nucleotides are TGTGCCAGCAGCCTCCGGGCCTATTGGGTTAGTGATGAAAAACTGTTTTTT. The V call is TRBV7-9, the J call TRBJ1-4; D remains unclear. From germline, CDR1 is SEHNR and CDR2 FQNEAQ (reference sequence). Trimming cost V 5 bases and J 6 bases, with 22 bases left between them. The CDR3 loop spans 17 amino acids.

V usage is TRBV5-1 and J usage is TRBJ2-3; 8 bases map to TRBD1. CDR1 and CDR2 (germline): SGHRS, YFSETQ. The length of the CDR3 is 14 residues. Trimming removed 4 bases from V and 2 bases from J; junction bases left unmatched: 3. CDR3 DNA sequence: TGCGCCAGCAGCAGGACAGGGTACACAGATACGCAGTATTTT. Translating it yields CASSRTGYTDTQYF.

The gene calls are TRBV6-5 and TRBJ1-1, with 9 bases matching TRBD1. Germline CDR1 MNHEY, CDR2 SVGAGI. The CDR3 runs to 14 residues. Trimming removed 6 bases from V and 1 base from J; junction bases left unmatched: 3. CDR3 nucleotides: TGTGCCAGCAGCAGGGACAGGGAGAACACTGAAGCTTTCTTT. This gives the protein CASSRDRENTEAFF.

This chain uses TRBV28 with TRBJ2-1, with 8 bases fitting TRBD2. The V and J ends lost 8 bases and 14 bases, in that order; junction bases with no gene match: 14. Germline CDR1 and CDR2: MDHEN and SYDVKM. CDR3 size: 13 residues. The CDR3 DNA reads TGTGCCAGCTCGAGGACTAGCAGCCGTTCGGAGTTCTTC. Encoded protein: CASSRTSSRSEFF.

This chain connects TRBV5-1 to TRBJ1-1, with D possibly matching TRBD1 (6 bases). Trimming cost V 3 bases and J 1 base, with 10 bases left between them. CDR3 length: 14 residues. Germline values: CDR1 SGHRS, CDR2 YFSETQ. CDR3 loop: CASSYGTSNTEAFF. The CDR3 DNA sequence: TGCGCCAGCAGCTACGGGACATCGAACACTGAAGCTTTCTTT. Full variable domain (missing parts from reference TRBV5-1 and TRBJ1-1): KAGVTQTPRYLIKTRGQQVTLSCSPISGHRSVSWYQQTPGQGLQFLFEYFSETQRNKGNFPGRFSGRQFSNSRSEMNVSTLELGDSALYLCASSYGTSNTEAFFGQGTRLTVV.

The chain couples TRBV5-1 to TRBJ2-1, with 9 bases aligning to TRBD2. Germline CDR1 is SGHRS and CDR2 is YFSETQ. The length of the CDR3 is 15 residues. After removal of 0 bases from V and 8 bases from J, the junction contained 6 bases not matched to a gene. The CDR3 DNA sequence: TGCGCCAGCAGCTTGGCTGGCGGGGGGGGTTATGAGCAGTTCTTC. It is translated as CASSLAGGGGYEQFF.